These 16 T cell receptor beta chains originate from one sample sequenced in a study of blood T cell repertoires in COVID-19 (TCRdb year 2020). Libraries were prepared through the immunoSEQ multiplex PCR assay. TCRdb mirrors the immuneACCESS table, restricted to in-frame sequences. Some clones are absent from its copies; in checked studies, under half trace to an unresolved V gene, and the reason for the others is unknown. In all, the sample holds 230,000 or so clones, and about 85% of those were seen once. Clones ranked in the top ten supply roughly 6.7% of the sample. The sequenced sample was PBMCs or T cells enriched from blood (not recorded which). These receptors came from a woman between 50 and 59 years old who had been exposed to COVID-19.

The chain carries TRBV19 and TRBJ2-3, with 14 bases aligning to TRBD2. The CDR3 is made up of 18 amino acids. V shed 5 bases, J shed 2 bases, and the junction held 9 bases outside the gene matches. Germline CDR1 and CDR2: LNHDA and SQIVND (reference sequence). The chain's CDR3 is CASSRLAGGRRITDTQYF. CDR3 in DNA: TGTGCCAGTAGTCGACTAGCGGGGGGGCGTCGTATCACAGATACGCAGTATTTT. Together with reference TRBV19 and TRBJ2-3, the CDR3 gives the full variable domain: DGGITQSPKYLFRKEGQNVTLSCEQNLNHDAMYWYRQDPGQGLRLIYYSQIVNDFQKGDIAEGYSVSREKKESFPLTVTSAQKNPTAFYLCASSRLAGGRRITDTQYFGPGTRLTVL.

This chain connects TRBV19 to TRBJ1-2; 7 bases map to TRBD1. V gave up 5 bases and J gave up 7 bases; unmatched junction bases: 16. Germline CDR1 LNHDA, CDR2 SQIVND (reference sequence). The CDR3 contains 16 residues. This CDR3 reads CASSQLHPGGRGGYTF. The CDR3 DNA reads as TGTGCCAGTAGTCAACTTCACCCAGGGGGACGAGGTGGCTACACCTTC.

The chain employs TRBV5-8 and TRBJ1-1; 7 bases match TRBD1. J lost 11 bases, V lost 4 bases, and 17 bases had no gene match. CDR3 length equals 15 residues. Germline loops: CDR1 SGHTS, CDR2 YDEGEE. The chain's CDR3 is CASSHGDRTFLRAFF. The DNA for the CDR3 is TGTGCCAGCAGCCACGGGGACAGAACTTTTCTGCGGGCTTTCTTT.

This sequence joins TRBV16 and TRBJ1-2, with 10 bases matching TRBD1. Germline CDR1 is KGHSY and CDR2 is FQNENV. This CDR3 has 16 amino acids. The V gene end was trimmed by 5 bases and the J gene end by 5 bases; junction bases not matched to a gene: 11. The CDR3 sequence: CASSVTRTGGEYGYTF. DNA of the CDR3: TGTGCCAGCAGCGTCACGCGGACAGGGGGGGAGTATGGCTACACCTTC.

The chain has TRBV11-2 and TRBJ2-3; 10 positions match TRBD1. CDR3 length equals 14 residues. The germline gives CDR1 SGHAT, CDR2 FQNNGV. V gave up 4 bases and J gave up 9 bases; unmatched junction bases: 7. For the CDR3, the DNA is TGTGCCAGCAGCTCACCGGGACAGGGGTTCACGCAGTATTTT. Its translation: CASSSPGQGFTQYF.

V is TRBV6-5 and J is TRBJ2-1, with D possibly matching TRBD2 (6 bases). The CDR3 consists of 14 residues. V lost 7 bases and J 8 bases, leaving 18 bases between the germline ends. CDR1 is MNHEY and CDR2 is SVGAGI in the germline V gene. CDR3 nucleotides: TGTGCCAGCAAATCCCTGGGACTGGTGGATGAGCAGTTCTTC. It translates to CASKSLGLVDEQFF.

The rearrangement links TRBV15 to TRBJ2-1; 8 bases line up with TRBD1. This CDR3 has 16 amino acids. Germline V gene sequence: CDR1 LNHNV, CDR2 YYDKDF (reference sequence). V was pared by 2 bases and J by 9 bases, with 12 bases of the junction left unmatched. Here the CDR3 DNA reads TGTGCCACCAGCAGAAACAGGGGGTCGAGTTCCGGTGAGCAGTTCTTC. Translated: CATSRNRGSSSGEQFF. The full variable domain, its missing parts supplied by reference TRBV15 and TRBJ2-1, is DAMVIQNPRYQVTQFGKPVTLSCSQTLNHNVMYWYQQKSSQAPKLLFHYYDKDFNNEADTPDNFQSRRPNTSFCFLDIRSPGLGDTAMYLCATSRNRGSSSGEQFFGPGTRLTVL.

This clone occurred a few times. This chain uses TRBV15 with TRBJ2-5, with TRBD2 as a possible D gene (6 bases). Trimming stripped 1 base from V and 5 bases from J, with 20 bases between. The CDR3 spans 17 residues. Looked up from germline, CDR1 is LNHNV and CDR2 is YYDKDF (reference sequence). The CDR3 DNA is TGTGCCACCAGCAGAGGAAGTTTAGCGGCGGGGCGGGAGACCCAGTACTTC. Amino acids: CATSRGSLAAGRETQYF.

The chain combines TRBV6-5 with TRBJ2-1; D gene unclear. Germline values: CDR1 MNHEY, CDR2 SVGAGI. V was shortened by 4 bases and J by 5 bases, with 18 bases between the two germline ends. CDR3 length equals 16 residues. The CDR3 loop is CASSSLAAQWDNEQFF. For the CDR3, the DNA is TGTGCCAGCAGTTCCTTGGCGGCCCAATGGGACAATGAGCAGTTCTTC.

The J gene is TRBJ1-1, the V gene TRBV28; D is undetermined. Between the trimmed V and J ends, which lost 2 bases and 11 bases, there was a span of 12 bases. The germline V gene encodes CDR1 MDHEN and CDR2 SYDVKM. This CDR3 region has 12 residues. This CDR3 reads CASSLNRVLAFF. In DNA form, the CDR3 reads TGTGCCAGCAGTTTAAACCGCGTCCTGGCTTTCTTT. Looking up the rest from reference TRBV28 and TRBJ1-1 gives the full variable domain: DVKVTQSSRYLVKRTGEKVFLECVQDMDHENMFWYRQDPGLGLRLIYFSYDVKMKEKGDIPEGYSVSREKKERFSLILESASTNQTSMYLCASSLNRVLAFFGQGTRLTVV.

The V call is TRBV28, the J call TRBJ1-4, with 9 nucleotides matching TRBD1. In germline, CDR1 is MDHEN, CDR2 SYDVKM. The CDR3 spans 14 residues. V lost 10 bases and J lost 7; bases outside the gene matches: 10. In nucleotides, the CDR3 is TGTGCCACCGCACCGGGACAGGGTGCTGAAAAACTGTTTTTT. Protein product: CATAPGQGAEKLFF.

The chain uses TRBV3-1 (or the pseudogene TRBV3-2) and TRBJ2-3, with D perhaps TRBD2 (7 bases). Trimming removed 4 bases from V and 6 bases from J, with 11 bases in between. The CDR3 has 13 residues. The germline V gene has CDR1 LGHDT and CDR2 YNNKEL (reference sequence). In DNA, the CDR3 is TGTGCCAGCAGCCGGGGGGGGGCGGATACGCAGTATTTT. It translates to CASSRGGADTQYF.

This clone turned up a few times. The chain uses TRBV19 and TRBJ1-5, with a tentative D call TRBD1 (6 bases). The V end lost 5 bases, the J end lost 6 bases, and 17 bases lay between the germline ends. The CDR3 runs to 15 residues. Germline loops: CDR1 LNHDA, CDR2 SQIVND (reference sequence). The CDR3: CASSPSQGSSQPQHF. Written as DNA, the CDR3 is TGTGCCAGTAGTCCCTCACAGGGTTCTAGTCAGCCCCAGCATTTT.

The chain links TRBV4-2 to TRBJ1-1; maybe TRBD1 (6 bases). Germline V gene lookup returns CDR1 LGHNA and CDR2 YNFKEQ. This CDR3 has 14 amino acids. V lost 4 bases and J lost 1, with 10 bases in between. The CDR3, as DNA: TGTGCCAGCAGCCCGCTACAGGGGAACACTGAAGCTTTCTTT. It is translated as CASSPLQGNTEAFF.

The V gene is TRBV29-1, the J gene TRBJ1-1; D not resolved. The CDR3 covers 13 residues. The V end lost 6 bases, the J end lost 2 bases, and 13 bases lay between the germline ends. Looked up from germline, CDR1 is SQVTM and CDR2 is ANQGSEA. For the CDR3, the DNA is TGCAGCGTGACCGAGACTACAAACACTGAAGCTTTCTTT. As protein: CSVTETTNTEAFF.

The gene calls are TRBV7-2 and TRBJ2-5; D is undetermined. The CDR3 has 11 amino acids. Looked up from germline, CDR1 is SGHTA and CDR2 is FQGNSA. Trimming took off 3 bases at V and 5 bases at J, with 4 bases between the two ends. Here the CDR3 reads CASSFRETQYF. The CDR3 DNA follows: TGTGCCAGCAGCTTTCGGGAGACCCAGTACTTC.